These T cell receptor beta chains were read from a single sample in a study of blood T cells in healthy people across ages. TCRdb reanalysed the 5' RACE reads using MiXCR and keeps one entry per CDR3 protein. The sample shows 1,500,000 or so distinct CDR3 sequences, approximately 43% of them seen only once. The source material was blood. The receptors stem from a woman aged 18-29 years in good health. The conserved cysteine and the conserved F or W are not part of the CDR3 here. Clone size, where shown, is once, few, many, or a class for clones that have expanded.

clone size: NA
J gene: TRBJ2-7
V gene: TRBV20-1
CDR3 protein: SAALSGGIYEQY

clone size: few
J gene: TRBJ2-3
V gene: TRBV12-3/TRBV12-4
CDR3 protein: ASELTPGQGLTDTQY

clone size: few
J gene: TRBJ2-4
V gene: TRBV20-1
CDR3 protein: SARTSLTGQAKNIQY

clone size: NA
J gene: TRBJ2-1
V gene: TRBV12-3/TRBV12-4
CDR3 protein: ASRRTARSAYNEQF

clone size: few
J gene: TRBJ2-1
V gene: TRBV28
CDR3 protein: ASTRRDGHYNEQF

clone size: few
J gene: TRBJ1-1
V gene: TRBV12-3/TRBV12-4
CDR3 protein: ASTPDRGLTEAF

clone size: few
J gene: TRBJ2-5
V gene: TRBV4-3
CDR3 protein: ASSQSRAVEQY

clone size: few
J gene: TRBJ1-2
V gene: TRBV5-1
CDR3 protein: ASSLEGGPGSSGYT

clone size: few
J gene: TRBJ2-1
V gene: TRBV30
CDR3 protein: AWSAGQGFFNEQF

clone size: once
J gene: TRBJ2-3
V gene: TRBV20-1
CDR3 protein: SATPTRAGAATQY

clone size: few
J gene: TRBJ2-1
V gene: TRBV20-1
CDR3 protein: SAREWVAINEQF

clone size: few
J gene: TRBJ2-1
V gene: TRBV4-3
CDR3 protein: ASSPGWPHNEQF

clone size: few
J gene: TRBJ1-1
V gene: TRBV6-4
CDR3 protein: ASSDGSEAF

clone size: NA
J gene: TRBJ2-7
V gene: TRBV5-1
CDR3 protein: ASSLTEFEQY

clone size: few
J gene: TRBJ2-7
V gene: TRBV11-2
CDR3 protein: ASSLVSSPTYEQY

clone size: NA
J gene: TRBJ1-2
V gene: TRBV12-3/TRBV12-4
CDR3 protein: ASSAPGQGRFGYT

clone size: NA
J gene: TRBJ2-3
V gene: TRBV27
CDR3 protein: ASSVLDADTQY

clone size: NA
J gene: TRBJ1-1
V gene: TRBV9
CDR3 protein: ASSVGDRGSAAF